The sequence of this TCR beta chain was determined in a study of OX40 agonist ivuxolimab in advanced cancers. For the study at large: The patients received agonistic anti-OX40 (CD134) antibody ivuxolimab.

The germline gives CDR1 LNHDA, CDR2 SQIVND (reference sequence). The CDR3 has 14 amino acids. V was trimmed by 4 bases and J by 6 bases, leaving 12 bases between them. As to this clone: What it binds is unknown.

Assay: immunoSEQ multiplex PCR; the TCRdb copy retains only in-frame clones and omits some. The sample lists approximately 19,000 clones, 90% occurring once. Study-level points and caveats: By week 6 at 0.1 to 3.0 mg/kg, blood CD4+ and CD8+ T cells had expanded clonally. Partial responders at 0.1-3.0 mg/kg showed near-lowest clonal expansion. There were, on average, more expanded clones in CD8+ T cells than in CD4+.

The rearrangement uses TRBV19 and TRBJ2-2; TRBD2 is a possible D gene (6 bases). Source: CD4+ or CD8+ T cells sorted from blood, taken in a trial of the OX40 agonist ivuxolimab. This receptor was obtained from an adult with an advanced solid tumor such as melanoma, head and neck, liver or kidney cancer. The CDR3 DNA follows: TGTGCCAGTAGTAGTTCTCTAGCGCCCGGGGAGCTGTTTTTT. This codes for CASSSSLAPGELFF. The variable domain in full, with the rest retrieved from reference TRBV19 and TRBJ2-2, is DGGITQSPKYLFRKEGQNVTLSCEQNLNHDAMYWYRQDPGQGLRLIYYSQIVNDFQKGDIAEGYSVSREKKESFPLTVTSAQKNPTAFYLCASSSSLAPGELFFGEGSRLTVL.